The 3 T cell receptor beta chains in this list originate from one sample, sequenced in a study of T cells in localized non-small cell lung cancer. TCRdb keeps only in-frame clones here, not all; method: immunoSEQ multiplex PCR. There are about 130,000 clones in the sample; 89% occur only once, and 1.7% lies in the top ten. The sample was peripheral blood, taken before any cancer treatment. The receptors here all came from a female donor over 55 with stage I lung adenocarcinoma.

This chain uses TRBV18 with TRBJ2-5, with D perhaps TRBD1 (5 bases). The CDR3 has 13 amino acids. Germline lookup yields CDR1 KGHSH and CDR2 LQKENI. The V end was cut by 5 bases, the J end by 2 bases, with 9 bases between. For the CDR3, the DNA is TGTGCCAGCTCAAGACAGCAGCAAGAGACCCAGTACTTC. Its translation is CASSRQQQETQYF.

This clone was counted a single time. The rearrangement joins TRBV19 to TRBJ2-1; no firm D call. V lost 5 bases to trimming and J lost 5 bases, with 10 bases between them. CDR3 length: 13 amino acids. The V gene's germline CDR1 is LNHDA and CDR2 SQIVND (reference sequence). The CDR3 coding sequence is TGTGCCAGTAGTTACGGGCCGGACAATGAGCAGTTCTTC. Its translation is CASSYGPDNEQFF.

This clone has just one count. The CDR3 region has the DNA TGCGCCAGCAGCTTGCTCATGAACACTGAAGCTTTCTTT. It yields the protein CASSLLMNTEAFF. The chain employs TRBV5-1 and TRBJ1-1, with D uncertain. Trimming pared 1 base from V and 0 bases from J, leaving 4 bases between. This CDR3 has 13 amino acids. Germline V gene data show CDR1 as SGHRS and CDR2 as YFSETQ.